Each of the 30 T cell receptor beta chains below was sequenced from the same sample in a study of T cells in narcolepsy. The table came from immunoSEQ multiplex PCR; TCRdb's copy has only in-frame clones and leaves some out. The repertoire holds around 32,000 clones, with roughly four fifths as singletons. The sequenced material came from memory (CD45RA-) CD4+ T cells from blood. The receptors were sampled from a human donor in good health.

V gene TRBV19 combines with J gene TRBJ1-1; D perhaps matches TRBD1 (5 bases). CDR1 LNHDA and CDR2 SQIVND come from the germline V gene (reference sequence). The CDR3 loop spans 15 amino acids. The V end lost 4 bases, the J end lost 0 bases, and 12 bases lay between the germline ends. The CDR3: CASSTGRVMNTEAFF. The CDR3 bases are TGTGCCAGTAGTACAGGGAGGGTTATGAACACTGAAGCTTTCTTT.

This CDR3 is CASREGTASILNEKLFF. CDR3 in DNA: TGTGCCAGCAGGGAGGGGACTGCGTCCATCCTTAATGAAAAACTGTTTTTT. J is TRBJ1-4 and V is TRBV2; perhaps TRBD1 as D (5 bases). Trimming stripped 6 bases from V and 4 bases from J, with 21 bases between. The germline V gene encodes CDR1 SNHLY and CDR2 FYNNEI. The CDR3 is 17 amino acids.

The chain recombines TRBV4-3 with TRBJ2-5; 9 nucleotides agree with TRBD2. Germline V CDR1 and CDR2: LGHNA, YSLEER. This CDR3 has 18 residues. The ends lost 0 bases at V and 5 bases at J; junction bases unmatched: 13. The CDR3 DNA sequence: TGCGCCAGCAGCCAAGAAAGAGCGGGGGGCCCCTCGGTGGAGACCCAGTACTTC. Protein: CASSQERAGGPSVETQYF.

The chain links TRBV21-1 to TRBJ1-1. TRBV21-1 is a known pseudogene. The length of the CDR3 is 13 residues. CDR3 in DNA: TGTGCCAGCAGCAAACTTACGGGGGCTGAAGCTTTCTTT. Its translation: CASSKLTGAEAFF.

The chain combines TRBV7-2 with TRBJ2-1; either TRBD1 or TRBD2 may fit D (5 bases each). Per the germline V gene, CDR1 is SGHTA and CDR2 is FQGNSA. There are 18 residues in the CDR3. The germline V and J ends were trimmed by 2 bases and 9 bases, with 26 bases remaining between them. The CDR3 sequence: CASSLLGRVRFGIREQFF. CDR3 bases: TGTGCCAGCAGCTTATTGGGGCGGGTCCGCTTCGGGATACGTGAGCAGTTCTTC.

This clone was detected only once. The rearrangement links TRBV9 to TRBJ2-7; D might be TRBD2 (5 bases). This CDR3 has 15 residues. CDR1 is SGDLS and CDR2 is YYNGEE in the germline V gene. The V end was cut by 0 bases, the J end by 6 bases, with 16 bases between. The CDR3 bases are TGTGCCAGCAGCGTAGACCCTAGCCCGTCGTCCGAGCAGTACTTC. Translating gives CASSVDPSPSSEQYF.

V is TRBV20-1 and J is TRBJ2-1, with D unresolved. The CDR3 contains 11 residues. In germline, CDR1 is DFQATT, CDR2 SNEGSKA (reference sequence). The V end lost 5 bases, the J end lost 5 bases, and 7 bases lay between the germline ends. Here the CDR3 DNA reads TGCAGTGCTCCTGCTAACAATGAGCAGTTCTTC. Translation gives CSAPANNEQFF.

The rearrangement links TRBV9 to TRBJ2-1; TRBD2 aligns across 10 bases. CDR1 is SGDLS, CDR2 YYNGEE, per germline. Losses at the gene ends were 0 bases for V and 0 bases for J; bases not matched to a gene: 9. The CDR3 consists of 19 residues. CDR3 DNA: TGTGCCAGCAGCGTAGCTCCTAGCGGGGGTTCTAGCTCCTACAATGAGCAGTTCTTC. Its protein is CASSVAPSGGSSSYNEQFF. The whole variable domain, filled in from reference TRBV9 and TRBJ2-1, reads DSGVTQTPKHLITATGQRVTLRCSPRSGDLSVYWYQQSLDQGLQFLIQYYNGEERAKGNILERFSAQQFPDLHSELNLSSLELGDSALYFCASSVAPSGGSSSYNEQFFGPGTRLTVL.

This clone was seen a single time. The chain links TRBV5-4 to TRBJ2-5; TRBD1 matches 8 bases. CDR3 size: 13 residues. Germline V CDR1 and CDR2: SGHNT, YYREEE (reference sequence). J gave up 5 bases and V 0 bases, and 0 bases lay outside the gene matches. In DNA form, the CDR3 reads TGTGCCAGCAGCTTGGGGACAGGGGAGACCCAGTACTTC. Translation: CASSLGTGETQYF.

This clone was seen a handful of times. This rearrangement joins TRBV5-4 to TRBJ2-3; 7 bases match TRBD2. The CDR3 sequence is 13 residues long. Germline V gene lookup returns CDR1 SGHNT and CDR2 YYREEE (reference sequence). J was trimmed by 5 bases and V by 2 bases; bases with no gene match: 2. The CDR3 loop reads CASSLTGGDTQYF. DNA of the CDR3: TGTGCCAGCAGCTTAACGGGGGGAGATACGCAGTATTTT.

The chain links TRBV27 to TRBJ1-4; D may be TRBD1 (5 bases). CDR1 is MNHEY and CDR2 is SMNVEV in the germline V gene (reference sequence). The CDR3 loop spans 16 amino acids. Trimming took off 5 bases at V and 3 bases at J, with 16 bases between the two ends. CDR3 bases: TGTGCCAGCAGTCGAGGGGCTGGTTCATCTAATGAAAAACTGTTTTTT. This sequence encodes CASSRGAGSSNEKLFF.

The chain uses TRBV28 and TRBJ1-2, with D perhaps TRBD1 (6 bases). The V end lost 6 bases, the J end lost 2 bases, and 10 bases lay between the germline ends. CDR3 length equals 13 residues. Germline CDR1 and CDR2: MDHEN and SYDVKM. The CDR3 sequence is CASRDSTNYGYTF. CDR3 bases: TGTGCCAGCAGGGACAGTACCAACTATGGCTACACCTTC.

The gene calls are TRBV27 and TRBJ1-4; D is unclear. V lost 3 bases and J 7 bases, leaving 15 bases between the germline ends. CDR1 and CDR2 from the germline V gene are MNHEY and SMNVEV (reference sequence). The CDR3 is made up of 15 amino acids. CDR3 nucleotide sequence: TGTGCCAGCAGTTTTTTGGGTCGGGAGAGTGAAAAACTGTTTTTT. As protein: CASSFLGRESEKLFF.

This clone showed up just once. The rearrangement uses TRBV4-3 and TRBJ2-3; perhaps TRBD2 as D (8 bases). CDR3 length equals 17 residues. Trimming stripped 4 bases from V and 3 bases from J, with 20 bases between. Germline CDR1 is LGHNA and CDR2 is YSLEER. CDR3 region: CASSPGGTGGLTDTQYF. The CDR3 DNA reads TGCGCCAGCAGCCCAGGGGGAACGGGGGGGCTGACAGATACGCAGTATTTT.

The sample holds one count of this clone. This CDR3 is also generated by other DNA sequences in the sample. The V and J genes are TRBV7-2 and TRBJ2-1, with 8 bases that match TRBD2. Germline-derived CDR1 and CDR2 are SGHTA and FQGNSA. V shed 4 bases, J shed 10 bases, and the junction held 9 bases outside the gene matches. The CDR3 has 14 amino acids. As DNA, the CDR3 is TGTGCCAGCAGCTCCCCGCGGGGGGCGAGGGAGCAGTTCTTC. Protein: CASSSPRGAREQFF.

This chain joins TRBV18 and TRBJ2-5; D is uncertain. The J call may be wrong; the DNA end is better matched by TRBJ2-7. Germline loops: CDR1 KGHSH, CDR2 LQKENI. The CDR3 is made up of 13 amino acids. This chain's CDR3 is CASSPKGSYEQYF. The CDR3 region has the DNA TGTGCCAGCTCCCCGAAGGGCTCCTACGAGCAGTACTTC.

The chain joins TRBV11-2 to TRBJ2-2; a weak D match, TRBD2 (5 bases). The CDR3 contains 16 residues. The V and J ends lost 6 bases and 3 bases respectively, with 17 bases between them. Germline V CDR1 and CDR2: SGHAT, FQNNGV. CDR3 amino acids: CASSRSGGSHTGELFF. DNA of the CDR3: TGTGCCAGCAGTCGATCCGGAGGCAGTCACACCGGGGAGCTGTTTTTT.

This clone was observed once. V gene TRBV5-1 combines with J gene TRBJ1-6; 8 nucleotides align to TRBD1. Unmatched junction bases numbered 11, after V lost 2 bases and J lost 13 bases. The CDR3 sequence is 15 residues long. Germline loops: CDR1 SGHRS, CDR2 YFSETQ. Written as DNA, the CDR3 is TGCGCCAGCAGCTTTGCCGGGACAGGAGTTTTTCCCCTCCACTTT. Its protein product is CASSFAGTGVFPLHF.

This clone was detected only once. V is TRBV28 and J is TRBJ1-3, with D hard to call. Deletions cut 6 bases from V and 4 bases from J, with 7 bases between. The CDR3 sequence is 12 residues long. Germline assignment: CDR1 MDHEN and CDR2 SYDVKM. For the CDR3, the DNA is TGTGCCAGCAGCCCCCCGGGAAACACCATATATTTT. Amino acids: CASSPPGNTIYF. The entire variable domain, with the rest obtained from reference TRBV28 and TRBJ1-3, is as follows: DVKVTQSSRYLVKRTGEKVFLECVQDMDHENMFWYRQDPGLGLRLIYFSYDVKMKEKGDIPEGYSVSREKKERFSLILESASTNQTSMYLCASSPPGNTIYFGEGSWLTVV.

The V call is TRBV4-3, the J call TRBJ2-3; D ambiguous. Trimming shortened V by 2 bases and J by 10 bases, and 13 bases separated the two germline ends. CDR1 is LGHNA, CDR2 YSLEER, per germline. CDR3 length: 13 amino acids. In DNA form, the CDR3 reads TGCGCCAGCAGCCAAACCGACTGGGCTGCGCAGTATTTT. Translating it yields CASSQTDWAAQYF.

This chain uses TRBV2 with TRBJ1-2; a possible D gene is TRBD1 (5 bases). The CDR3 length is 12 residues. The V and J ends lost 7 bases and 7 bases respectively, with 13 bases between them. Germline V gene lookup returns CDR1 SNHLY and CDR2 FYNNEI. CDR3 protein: CASTGVSSGYTF. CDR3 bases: TGTGCCAGCACGGGGGTATCATCTGGCTACACCTTC.

The CDR3 loop is CASRVTTGGGEKLFF. In DNA form, the CDR3 reads TGTGCCAGCAGGGTAACGACAGGGGGCGGTGAAAAACTGTTTTTT. V gene TRBV6-1 combines with J gene TRBJ1-4; 10 bases line up with TRBD1. CDR1 and CDR2 (germline): MNHNS, SASEGT. This CDR3 has 15 amino acids. The trim removed 6 bases at V and 7 bases at J, leaving 8 bases unmatched.

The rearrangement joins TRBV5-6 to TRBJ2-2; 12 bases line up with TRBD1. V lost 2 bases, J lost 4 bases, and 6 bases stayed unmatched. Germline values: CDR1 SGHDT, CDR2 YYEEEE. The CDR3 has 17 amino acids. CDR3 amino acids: CASSFGPGQGATGELFF. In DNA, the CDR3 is TGTGCCAGCAGCTTCGGCCCGGGACAGGGGGCCACCGGGGAGCTGTTTTTT.

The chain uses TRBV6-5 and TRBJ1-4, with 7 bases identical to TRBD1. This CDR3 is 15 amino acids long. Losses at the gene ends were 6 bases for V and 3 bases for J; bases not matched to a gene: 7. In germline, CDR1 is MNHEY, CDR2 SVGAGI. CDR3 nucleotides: TGTGCCAGCAGACAATGGGGGACAGCTAATGAAAAACTGTTTTTT. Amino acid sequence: CASRQWGTANEKLFF.

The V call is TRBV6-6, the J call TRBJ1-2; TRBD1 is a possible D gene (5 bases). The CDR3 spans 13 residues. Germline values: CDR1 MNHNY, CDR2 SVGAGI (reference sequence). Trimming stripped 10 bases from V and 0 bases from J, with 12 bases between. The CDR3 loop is CATWGEANYGYTF. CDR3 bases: TGTGCCACCTGGGGGGAAGCTAACTATGGCTACACCTTC.

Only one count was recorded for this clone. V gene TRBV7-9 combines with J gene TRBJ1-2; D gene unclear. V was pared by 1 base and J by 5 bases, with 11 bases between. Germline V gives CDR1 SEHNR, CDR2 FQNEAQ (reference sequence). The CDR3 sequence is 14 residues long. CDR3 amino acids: CASSLGGMPYGYTF. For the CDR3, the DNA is TGTGCCAGCAGCTTAGGAGGGATGCCATATGGCTACACCTTC.

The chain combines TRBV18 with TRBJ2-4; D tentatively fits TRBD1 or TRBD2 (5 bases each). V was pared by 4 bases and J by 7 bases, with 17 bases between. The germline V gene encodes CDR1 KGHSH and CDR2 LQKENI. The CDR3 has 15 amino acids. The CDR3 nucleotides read TGTGCCAGCTCACGAGAACCGGGACCTCTTAACATTCAGTACTTC. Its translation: CASSREPGPLNIQYF.

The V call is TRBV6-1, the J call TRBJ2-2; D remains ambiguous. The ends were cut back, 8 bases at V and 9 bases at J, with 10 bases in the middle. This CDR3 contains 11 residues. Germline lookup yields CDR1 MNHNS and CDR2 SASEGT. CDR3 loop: CASERFRELFF. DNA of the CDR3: TGTGCCAGCGAACGGTTTCGGGAGCTGTTTTTT.

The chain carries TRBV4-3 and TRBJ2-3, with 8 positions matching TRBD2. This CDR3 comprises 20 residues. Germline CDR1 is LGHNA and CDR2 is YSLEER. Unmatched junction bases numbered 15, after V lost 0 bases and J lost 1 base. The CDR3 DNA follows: TGCGCCAGCAGCCAAGAGAGAAGCGGGGGACATTATGTGGGCACAGATACGCAGTATTTT. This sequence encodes CASSQERSGGHYVGTDTQYF.

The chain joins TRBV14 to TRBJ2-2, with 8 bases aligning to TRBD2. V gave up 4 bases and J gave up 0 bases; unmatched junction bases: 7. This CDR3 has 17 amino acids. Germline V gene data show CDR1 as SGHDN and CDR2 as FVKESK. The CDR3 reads CASSPPTGGPNTGELFF. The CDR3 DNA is TGTGCCAGCAGCCCTCCTACGGGGGGGCCGAACACCGGGGAGCTGTTTTTT.